The sequence of this T cell receptor (beta chain) was determined in a study of shared clonotypes between healthy human individuals. CD45RO-negative cells were positively selected for CCR7, leaving out terminally differentiated effector memory CD45RA+ cells. Looked up from germline, CDR1 is SGHDN and CDR2 is FVKESK. The germline V and J ends were trimmed by 4 bases and 5 bases, with 8 bases remaining between them. The CDR3 runs to 12 residues. Clones were sequenced by immunoSEQ multiplex PCR, and TCRdb holds only the in-frame ones, with some missing. The sample has some 2,000,000 clones, about 95% seen once.

The sequence came from a man between 18 and 29 years old in good health. The chain links TRBV14 to TRBJ1-2, with no clear D. Sample: naive CD8+ T cells sorted from blood. CDR3 in DNA: TGTGCCAGCAGCCCCCTGGAGTATGGCTACACCTTC. It codes for CASSPLEYGYTF.